The 20 T cell receptor beta chains below all came from one sample that was sequenced in a study of CD8 T cells in Susac syndrome. cDNA came from around 0.5 to 1 ug RNA primed by random hexamers. TCRdb analysed the immunoSEQ multiplex PCR reads with MiXCR anew, one entry per CDR3 protein. This sample has about 200,000 distinct CDR3 sequences; 75% to 95% occur once, and the top ten carry approximately 0.09%. The sequencing sample was made of CD4+ T cells from PBMCs. These receptor sequences come from a human donor with Susac syndrome.

The chain links TRBV24-1 to TRBJ2-5; D possibly corresponds to TRBD1 (5 bases). Trimming took 6 bases from V and 4 from J, leaving 20 bases between them. The CDR3 extends over 16 amino acids. In germline, CDR1 is KGHDR, CDR2 SFDVKD. The CDR3 bases are TGTGCCACCAGTAATTCCGGACAAGGAAAGGGAGAGACCCAGTACTTC. It yields the protein CATSNSGQGKGETQYF.

This chain connects TRBV4-1 to TRBJ1-1, with D possibly matching TRBD1 (6 bases). CDR3 length equals 14 residues. Deletions cut 6 bases from V and 0 bases from J, with 11 bases between. Germline V CDR1 and CDR2: MGHRA, YSYEKL. The CDR3 sequence is CASRNRALNTEAFF. The DNA of the CDR3 is TGCGCCAGCAGAAACAGGGCTCTGAACACTGAAGCTTTCTTT.

J is TRBJ1-1 and V is TRBV7-3, with a tentative D call TRBD1 (6 bases). The CDR3 runs 15 residues. Trimming pared 2 bases from V and 0 bases from J, leaving 10 bases between. CDR1 and CDR2 from the germline V gene are SGHTA and FQGTGA. CDR3 bases: TGTGCCAGCAGCTTATCGCGGGACATGAACACTGAAGCTTTCTTT. Residues: CASSLSRDMNTEAFF.

This chain connects TRBV2 to TRBJ1-5, with D uncertain. Germline CDR1 reads SNHLY; CDR2 reads FYNNEI. Trimming left V 6 bases short and J 3 bases short, with 12 bases between. This CDR3 contains 14 residues. The CDR3 here is CASSIAGTNQPQHF. For the CDR3, the DNA is TGTGCCAGCAGCATTGCAGGAACCAATCAGCCCCAGCATTTT.

The chain employs TRBV20-1 and TRBJ2-3, with D uncertain. The germline gives CDR1 DFQATT, CDR2 SNEGSKA (reference sequence). V was clipped by 1 base and J by 5 bases, with 4 bases between them. The CDR3 runs 11 residues. CDR3 residues: CSARAGDTQYF. CDR3 nucleotides: TGCAGTGCTAGAGCGGGAGATACGCAGTATTTT.

This rearrangement joins TRBV5-4 to TRBJ2-1; perhaps TRBD1 as D (6 bases). Trimming removed 6 bases from V and 6 bases from J, with 13 bases in between. Germline V gene lookup returns CDR1 SGHNT and CDR2 YYREEE (reference sequence). The CDR3 contains 13 residues. CDR3 region: CASTSDRFNEQFF. In DNA form, the CDR3 reads TGTGCCAGCACCTCCGACAGGTTCAATGAGCAGTTCTTC.

The genes are TRBV6-5 and TRBJ1-5; a weak D match, TRBD1 (5 bases). Between the trimmed V and J ends, which lost 4 bases and 5 bases, there was a span of 18 bases. The CDR3 spans 16 residues. Germline V CDR1 and CDR2: MNHEY, SVGAGI. The CDR3 sequence: CASSSLGRNRDQPQHF. The CDR3 bases are TGTGCCAGCAGTTCCCTGGGACGTAATAGGGATCAGCCCCAGCATTTT.

J is TRBJ1-2 and V is TRBV10-3; 8 positions match TRBD1. Germline values: CDR1 ENHRY, CDR2 SYGVKD. CDR3 length: 15 residues. J was trimmed by 4 bases and V by 6 bases; bases with no gene match: 10. CDR3 sequence (DNA): TGTGCCATCAGCGACAGGGGCGGGAATTCCTATGGCTACACCTTC. Translating it yields CAISDRGGNSYGYTF.

The chain joins TRBV5-6 to TRBJ1-1; TRBD1 agrees at 7 bases. Per the germline V gene, CDR1 is SGHDT and CDR2 is YYEEEE. CDR3 length: 13 residues. V was clipped by 3 bases and J by 6 bases; unmatched bases: 5. This chain's CDR3 is CASSYDRVPEAFF. The CDR3, as DNA: TGTGCCAGCAGCTACGACAGGGTCCCTGAAGCTTTCTTT. Based on the CDR3 plus reference TRBV5-6 and TRBJ1-1, the full variable domain is DAGVTQSPTHLIKTRGQQVTLRCSPKSGHDTVSWYQQALGQGPQFIFQYYEEEERQRGNFPDRFSGHQFPNYSSELNVNALLLGDSALYLCASSYDRVPEAFFGQGTRLTVV.

This clonotype was observed a few times. This sequence joins TRBV6-1 and TRBJ1-3, with 9 positions matching TRBD1. Trimming removed 6 bases from V and 1 base from J; junction bases left unmatched: 4. This CDR3 comprises 15 residues. The germline V gene encodes CDR1 MNHNS and CDR2 SASEGT. This chain's CDR3 is CASRRDRVSGNTIYF. CDR3 sequence (DNA): TGTGCCAGCAGACGGGACAGGGTTTCTGGAAACACCATATATTTT.

The genes are TRBV20-1 and TRBJ2-1; 7 nucleotides line up with TRBD1. The CDR3 runs to 16 residues. Germline CDR1 and CDR2: DFQATT and SNEGSKA (reference sequence). V lost 0 bases and J lost 4; bases outside the gene matches: 9. The CDR3 here is CSARELRQGKYNEQFF. CDR3 sequence (DNA): TGCAGTGCTAGAGAGTTAAGACAGGGAAAGTACAATGAGCAGTTCTTC.

This rearrangement joins TRBV20-1 to TRBJ2-3; the D gene is possibly TRBD2 (5 bases). The germline gives CDR1 DFQATT, CDR2 SNEGSKA (reference sequence). V lost 0 bases, J lost 4 bases, and 14 bases lay in between. This CDR3 region has 15 residues. CDR3 coding DNA: TGCAGTGCTAGAGATCAGGCGGGTTCCTCAGATACGCAGTATTTT. Protein product: CSARDQAGSSDTQYF.

This chain joins TRBV5-4 and TRBJ1-2; 7 bases fit TRBD1. In germline, CDR1 is SGHNT, CDR2 YYREEE (reference sequence). This CDR3 has 14 residues. Trimming at V came to 3 bases and at J to 2 bases, leaving 4 bases not matched to a gene. DNA for the CDR3: TGTGCCAGCAGCTCAGGACAGGCAAACTATGGCTACACCTTC. It codes for CASSSGQANYGYTF.

The chain joins TRBV11-2 to TRBJ2-4; 7 bases map to TRBD2. Per germline, CDR1 SGHAT and CDR2 FQNNGV. J gave up 0 bases and V 8 bases, and 1 base lay outside the gene matches. The CDR3 runs 13 residues. Written as DNA, the CDR3 is TGTGCCAGCGGGGGGGTAGCCAAAAACATTCAGTACTTC. Its protein product is CASGGVAKNIQYF.

The V and J genes are TRBV4-1 and TRBJ2-2; weak D call: TRBD1 (5 bases). The germline V and J ends were trimmed by 1 base and 4 bases, with 10 bases remaining between them. Looked up from germline, CDR1 is MGHRA and CDR2 is YSYEKL. There are 15 residues in the CDR3. CDR3 loop: CASSQGQQPTGELFF. The CDR3 nucleotides read TGCGCCAGCAGCCAAGGACAGCAACCCACCGGGGAGCTGTTTTTT.

This clonotype was picked up one time. The V call is TRBV20-1, the J call TRBJ1-1; D gene ambiguous. The length of the CDR3 is 15 residues. V dropped 1 base and J dropped 0 bases, with 12 bases sitting between them. Looked up from germline, CDR1 is DFQATT and CDR2 is SNEGSKA (reference sequence). The CDR3 spells CSARVKQAMNTEAFF. CDR3 sequence (DNA): TGCAGTGCTAGAGTAAAGCAAGCTATGAACACTGAAGCTTTCTTT.

The V gene is TRBV6-6, the J gene TRBJ1-4; TRBD1 matches 8 bases. The length of the CDR3 is 15 residues. CDR1 and CDR2 from the germline V gene are MNHNY and SVGAGI (reference sequence). The trim removed 6 bases at V and 6 bases at J, leaving 9 bases unmatched. Written as DNA, the CDR3 is TGTGCCAGCAGCCCGACAGGGGCGGGAGATGAAAAACTGTTTTTT. Its protein product is CASSPTGAGDEKLFF.

This rearrangement joins TRBV30 to TRBJ1-1; D perhaps matches TRBD1 (5 bases). Germline CDR1 GTSNPN, CDR2 SVGIG (reference sequence). The CDR3 is 14 amino acids. Trimming left V 3 bases short and J 3 bases short, with 14 bases between. CDR3 loop: CAWSDAQGDTEAFF. In nucleotides, the CDR3 is TGTGCCTGGAGCGACGCCCAAGGGGACACTGAAGCTTTCTTT.

This chain connects TRBV6-1 to TRBJ2-4; 10 bases map to TRBD2. Trimming at V came to 10 bases and at J to 5 bases, leaving 8 bases not matched to a gene. Germline V gene lookup returns CDR1 MNHNS and CDR2 SASEGT. This CDR3 is 14 amino acids long. The CDR3 nucleotides read TGTGCCACCCAGCTAGCGGGAGTTCAAAACATTCAGTACTTC. Its translation: CATQLAGVQNIQYF.

This chain links TRBV21-1 with TRBJ2-1; TRBD2, as called in the table, went unchecked against the DNA. TRBV21-1 constitutes a pseudogene. The CDR3 is 16 residues long. The CDR3 coding sequence is TGTGCCAGCAGCAAGGGACTAGCGGGGAGATACAATGAGCAGTTCTTC. Translated: CASSKGLAGRYNEQFF.